The sequence of this T cell receptor (beta chain) was determined in a study of regulatory T cells in long-lasting Graves disease. Study background: A definition of persistent Graves' disease required over 5 years of antithyroid drugs plus positive TSH receptor antibodies.

The V gene lost 5 bases and the J gene lost 0 bases, with 8 bases spanning the gap. The CDR3 length is 13 residues. Germline CDR1 reads GTSNPN; CDR2 reads SVGIG (reference sequence). Turning to this clonotype: Antigen: not known.

Researchers made TCR beta libraries by using iRepertoire HTBI primers and running Arm-PCR on CDR3 regions. One entry per CDR3 protein, called by TCRdb with MiXCR from the multiplex PCR reads. The sample contains 250,000 to 300,000 distinct CDR3 sequences, approximately 20% of which appear only once. The time point denotes: persistent/refractory GD, antithyroid drugs over 5 years with positive TRAb. Preparation of the TCR library used RNA extracted from PBMCs. By American Thyroid Association guidelines, Graves' disease was diagnosed in the cohort. Peripheral blood, at roughly 10 milliliters, went into EDTA tubes. Overall study results and limits: Sampling was limited to peripheral blood rather than thyroid tissue.

This clonotype was obtained from a female donor with Graves disease. The sequencing used peripheral blood mononuclear cells (PBMCs), collected when the disease was refractory, from a patient treated with antithyroid drugs. The chain employs TRBV30 and TRBJ1-5; no firm D call. CDR3 sequence reads: CAWAPVSNQPQHF. DNA of the CDR3: TGTGCCTGGGCGCCGGTTAGCAATCAGCCCCAGCATTTT. Full variable domain (missing parts from reference TRBV30 and TRBJ1-5): SQTIHQWPATLVQPVGSPLSLECTVEGTSNPNLYWYRQAAGRGLQLLFYSVGIGQISSEVPQNLSASRPQDRQFILSSKKLLLSDSGFYLCAWAPVSNQPQHFGDGTRLSIL.